The rows below give T cell receptor beta chains drawn from one sample of a study of T cell responses to AZD1222 COVID-19 vaccine. TCRdb's table, derived via immunoSEQ multiplex PCR, lists solely in-frame clones and lacks some. The data show about 92,000 clones, with over 75% seen just once and 2.8% held by the top ten. The source material was peripheral blood, sampled on day 0 of AZD1222 vaccination. Receptors originate from an adult in good health. Each CDR3 is given with its conserved first and last residue. The size field is filled for only some rows; it gives once, few, many or a size class.

v_gene	abundance	j_gene	CDR3aa
TRBV7-2	NA	TRBJ2-5	CASSLARSRSETQYF
TRBV7-9	NA	TRBJ1-2	CASSFLSGVSYGYTF
TRBV7-9	NA	TRBJ2-3	CASSLAAGSRTDTQYF
TRBV6-1	NA	TRBJ1-2	CASSGPFLDRGHYGYTF
TRBV2	NA	TRBJ2-5	CASSEQQETQYF
TRBV6-5	NA	TRBJ1-2	CASSLQGALNYGYTF
TRBV7-8	NA	TRBJ2-1	CASSQLTGTARRQFF
TRBV27	NA	TRBJ1-4	CASSLGTGYEKLFF
TRBV5-1	once	TRBJ1-1	CASSRDSNTEAFF
TRBV6-2/TRBV6-3	NA	TRBJ2-7	CASSYSLRKSSYEQYF
TRBV19	NA	TRBJ2-7	CASRSTGTGDSYEQYF
TRBV7-2	NA	TRBJ2-1	CASSLDKNYNEQFF
TRBV6-6	NA	TRBJ1-4	CASRPLRGLVEKLFF
TRBV3-1/TRBV3-2	NA	TRBJ2-1	CASSQEPGKDEQFF
TRBV25-1	NA	TRBJ2-7	CARLGSGRLEQYF
TRBV12-3/TRBV12-4	NA	TRBJ1-2	CASSLTGDYGYTF
TRBV5-1	NA	TRBJ1-6	CASGLTGDNNSPLHF
TRBV11-2	NA	TRBJ2-1	CASSPSGAGGSYNEQFF
TRBV9	NA	TRBJ1-1	CASSVEGKNTEAFF
TRBV29-1	NA	TRBJ2-1	CSVSLATSVSSYNEQFF
TRBV6-5	NA	TRBJ2-5	CASKTGGWHETQYF
TRBV19	NA	TRBJ1-2	CASSSPGDGANYGYTF
TRBV7-9	NA	TRBJ2-2	CASSLGSNTGELFF
TRBV2	NA	TRBJ1-5	CASSDLRGHKFNQPQHF
TRBV11-2	NA	TRBJ2-2	CASSLVRGAGELFF
TRBV11-2	once	TRBJ1-5	CASRPDRYSNQPQHF
TRBV7-9	NA	TRBJ1-4	CASSLAWSTNEKLFF
TRBV19	NA	TRBJ1-2	CASSTQGRVGGYTF
TRBV19	NA	TRBJ1-3	CASRSTGDSGNTIYF
TRBV25-1	NA	TRBJ2-5	CASSEPGRGGTQYF
TRBV2	NA	TRBJ2-3	CASRSGGSDTQYF
TRBV27	NA	TRBJ1-1	CASRKNTEAFF
TRBV20-1	NA	TRBJ2-7	CSASPLAGGPYEQYF
TRBV7-2	NA	TRBJ2-3	CASRGGGDTQYF
TRBV4-1	NA	TRBJ1-2	CASSQDLGQGLRGDYGYTF
TRBV5-1	once	TRBJ1-1	CASSLGHLNTEAFF
TRBV5-1	NA	TRBJ2-1	CASSSAGSAYNEQFF
TRBV29-1	NA	TRBJ1-1	CSVRGGPNTEAFF
TRBV30	NA	TRBJ1-5	CAWSSDRNQPQHF
TRBV9	NA	TRBJ2-1	CASSVAPSRREMNEQFF
TRBV18	NA	TRBJ2-7	CASSLGQGTSYEQYF
TRBV30	once	TRBJ1-4	CACAINEKLFF
TRBV7-6	NA	TRBJ2-2	CASSLGLAGGPGELFF
TRBV11-2	NA	TRBJ2-1	CASSPTSGSYNEQFF
TRBV5-4	NA	TRBJ2-3	CASSLDAGGVDTQYF
TRBV19	NA	TRBJ1-5	CASSIADQPQHF
TRBV2	NA	TRBJ1-6	CARATAAGNSPLHF
TRBV20-1	NA	TRBJ2-1	CSASDRGLAGVNEQFF
TRBV7-3	NA	TRBJ1-2	CASSADGGNYGYTF